One sample yielded the 9 T cell receptor beta chains listed below, sequenced in a study of siplizumab effects on memory and regulatory T cells. Assay used: immunoSEQ multiplex PCR; TCRdb lists only in-frame clones, some missing. The sample has 1,100 or so clones, more than 60% seen once; the top ten hold more than 45%. Sample: TEMRA CD8+ T cells sorted from blood. The subset here: unstimulated CD8+ CD45RA+ effector memory T cells. The receptors stem from a human donor in good health.

The chain has TRBV14 and TRBJ2-3; D unresolved. CDR3 length: 13 amino acids. CDR1 is SGHDN, CDR2 FVKESK, per germline. Trimming took off 2 bases at V and 5 bases at J, with 8 bases between the two ends. The CDR3 DNA is TGTGCCAGCAGCCAATGGTTTGGAGATACGCAGTATTTT. Its protein product is CASSQWFGDTQYF.

J is TRBJ1-1 and V is TRBV19; perhaps TRBD1 as D (5 bases). The germline V gene encodes CDR1 LNHDA and CDR2 SQIVND (reference sequence). This CDR3 region has 13 residues. Trimming removed 1 base at V and 8 bases at J, with 11 bases between. In nucleotides, the CDR3 is TGTGCCAGTAGTATAGCAGGGCCGCTCGAAGCTTTCTTT. It is translated as CASSIAGPLEAFF.

This clone came up once. This chain uses TRBV5-1 with TRBJ1-6; TRBD1 matches at 10 bases. V was clipped by 4 bases and J by 6 bases; unmatched bases: 4. Germline V gene lookup returns CDR1 SGHRS and CDR2 YFSETQ. The length of the CDR3 is 15 residues. Here the CDR3 DNA reads TGCGCCAGCAGCCCCGGACAGGGGGTTAATTCACCCCTCCACTTT. It encodes CASSPGQGVNSPLHF.

The gene calls are TRBV5-1 and TRBJ2-5; TRBD2 matches 9 bases. After removal of 4 bases from V and 5 bases from J, the junction contained 9 bases not matched to a gene. The CDR3 is 15 residues long. Germline V gene lookup returns CDR1 SGHRS and CDR2 YFSETQ. The CDR3: CASSPLAGVSETQYF. CDR3 bases: TGCGCCAGCAGCCCCTTAGCGGGAGTCTCCGAGACCCAGTACTTC.

This rearrangement joins TRBV5-6 to TRBJ1-1, with D possibly matching TRBD1 (5 bases). The germline V gene encodes CDR1 SGHDT and CDR2 YYEEEE. The V gene lost 5 bases and the J gene lost 3 bases, with 17 bases spanning the gap. The CDR3 spans 15 residues. CDR3 loop: CASRPDTELHTEAFF. For the CDR3, the DNA is TGTGCCAGCAGACCGGACACGGAACTTCACACTGAAGCTTTCTTT. Full variable domain (remainder filled in from reference TRBV5-6 and TRBJ1-1): DAGVTQSPTHLIKTRGQQVTLRCSPKSGHDTVSWYQQALGQGPQFIFQYYEEEERQRGNFPDRFSGHQFPNYSSELNVNALLLGDSALYLCASRPDTELHTEAFFGQGTRLTVV.

The V and J genes are TRBV5-5 and TRBJ1-1; D uncertain. CDR3 size: 14 residues. Germline CDR1 and CDR2: SGHKS and YYEKEE (reference sequence). The V end lost 1 base, the J end lost 1 base, and 8 bases lay between the germline ends. CDR3 sequence reads: CASSLFVPNTEAFF. The CDR3 DNA reads TGTGCCAGCAGCTTGTTTGTGCCGAACACTGAAGCTTTCTTT.

In its sample, this clone is large. V is TRBV5-6 and J is TRBJ1-2; D perhaps matches TRBD1 (6 bases). CDR3 length equals 19 residues. Between the trimmed V and J ends, which lost 4 bases and 0 bases, there was a span of 25 bases. CDR1 SGHDT and CDR2 YYEEEE come from the germline V gene. The CDR3 bases are TGTGCCAGCAGCCTCCCCGAGAGAGGTATTAGGGGGACTAACTATGGCTACACCTTC. Translated, it gives CASSLPERGIRGTNYGYTF.

The J gene is TRBJ2-5, the V gene TRBV6-4, with 12 bases matching TRBD2. CDR1 is MRHNA and CDR2 is SNTAGT in the germline V gene. This CDR3 has 15 amino acids. Trimming cost V 3 bases and J 1 base; bases outside gene matches: 0. The CDR3 protein is CASSELAGGQETQYF. DNA for the CDR3: TGTGCCAGCAGTGAACTAGCGGGGGGCCAAGAGACCCAGTACTTC.

This clone was picked up a small number of times. The J gene is TRBJ2-3, the V gene TRBV9; D remains ambiguous. Per the germline V gene, CDR1 is SGDLS and CDR2 is YYNGEE. Trimming stripped 3 bases from V and 4 bases from J, with 3 bases between. This CDR3 is built from 11 residues. CDR3 sequence: CASSGADTQYF. CDR3 DNA: TGTGCCAGCAGCGGCGCAGATACGCAGTATTTT.